These 25 T cell receptor beta chains share one sample of origin, sequenced in a study of T cell responses to AZD1222 COVID-19 vaccine. TCRdb keeps only in-frame clones here, not all; method: immunoSEQ multiplex PCR. The profile shows about 130,000 clones, approximately 89% of them singletons. The sequenced sample was peripheral blood, obtained 28 days after the second AZD1222 dose. The receptor source for this set is an adult who received the AZD1222 COVID-19 vaccine.

J is TRBJ1-4 and V is TRBV5-1; no definite D call. Germline values: CDR1 SGHRS, CDR2 YFSETQ. The CDR3 runs 14 residues. With 6 bases removed from V and 0 bases from J, the gap between germline ends came to 9 bases. The CDR3 region is CASTRGSTNEKLFF. The DNA for the CDR3 is TGCGCCAGCACCAGAGGGTCAACTAATGAAAAACTGTTTTTT.

The V call is TRBV7-2, the J call TRBJ2-1; 10 bases align to TRBD2. With V trimmed by 0 bases and J by 6 bases, 11 bases remained unmatched. CDR3 size: 18 residues. The germline CDR1 and CDR2 sequences are SGHTA and FQGNSA. The CDR3 is CASSLAASGGPRFNEQFF. CDR3 sequence (DNA): TGTGCCAGCAGCTTAGCGGCTAGCGGGGGCCCGAGATTCAATGAGCAGTTCTTC.

This clone has only one observation. The rearrangement joins TRBV6-8 to TRBJ1-2, with D maybe TRBD1 (6 bases). The CDR3 has 16 residues. The ends were cut back, 6 bases at V and 8 bases at J, with 25 bases in the middle. The germline V gene has CDR1 MNHGY and CDR2 SAAAGT. CDR3 sequence: CASSERAQGTPGGYTF. The CDR3 region has the DNA TGTGCCAGCAGCGAACGAGCCCAGGGGACCCCTGGAGGCTACACCTTC.

The chain links TRBV2 to TRBJ1-6; D might be TRBD1 (6 bases). Germline V gives CDR1 SNHLY, CDR2 FYNNEI. Trimming took off 6 bases at V and 5 bases at J, with 14 bases between the two ends. This CDR3 has 15 residues. CDR3 DNA sequence: TGTGCCAGCAGCGAACAGGGTTCCAATAATTCACCCCTCCACTTT. Translated: CASSEQGSNNSPLHF.

The chain couples TRBV7-2 to TRBJ1-5; tentative D call: TRBD1 (5 bases). Deletions cut 1 base from V and 8 bases from J, with 15 bases between. This CDR3 has 15 amino acids. The V gene's germline CDR1 is SGHTA and CDR2 FQGNSA. The CDR3 loop reads CASSLEGFGGEPQHF. The CDR3 coding sequence is TGTGCCAGCAGCTTAGAAGGGTTCGGAGGGGAGCCCCAGCATTTT.

This clone is a singleton in its sample. The rearrangement uses TRBV20-1 and TRBJ2-7; D call uncertain. The germline CDR1 and CDR2 sequences are DFQATT and SNEGSKA (reference sequence). The V end was cut by 4 bases, the J end by 3 bases, with 7 bases between. The CDR3 runs to 11 residues. The CDR3 sequence: CSAMGYYEQYF. In DNA, the CDR3 is TGCAGTGCTATGGGTTACTACGAGCAGTACTTC.

V gene TRBV20-1 combines with J gene TRBJ1-6; D is uncertain. In germline, CDR1 is DFQATT, CDR2 SNEGSKA (reference sequence). The length of the CDR3 is 14 residues. Trimming took 3 bases from V and 5 from J, leaving 11 bases between them. The CDR3 sequence: CSASYSQHNSPLHF. For the CDR3, the DNA is TGCAGTGCTAGTTACAGCCAGCATAATTCACCCCTCCACTTT.

This clone was seen more than once but under ten times. The chain joins TRBV12-3 or TRBV12-4 to TRBJ1-1, with 8 bases identical to TRBD1. The junction had 5 bases not matched to a gene; V was cut back by 4 bases and J by 10 bases. CDR3 length equals 12 residues. The CDR3 region is CASSSSRGRAFF. CDR3 DNA: TGTGCCAGCAGTTCATCCAGGGGGCGAGCTTTCTTT.

This sequence joins TRBV5-1 and TRBJ2-1; no firm D call. This CDR3 has 13 residues. V was pared by 7 bases and J by 0 bases, with 8 bases between. In germline, CDR1 is SGHRS, CDR2 YFSETQ. The CDR3 loop reads CASAESSYNEQFF. Here the CDR3 DNA reads TGCGCCAGCGCCGAGTCCTCCTACAATGAGCAGTTCTTC.

V and J are TRBV6-5 and TRBJ1-2, with TRBD1 as a possible D gene (6 bases). V gave up 0 bases and J gave up 3 bases, with 14 bases separating them. The CDR3 totals 16 residues. Germline CDR1 and CDR2: MNHEY and SVGAGI. The CDR3 region is CASSYSGGWGYYGYTF. CDR3 coding DNA: TGTGCCAGCAGTTACTCGGGGGGCTGGGGATACTATGGCTACACCTTC.

The V gene is TRBV11-2, the J gene TRBJ2-1; D might be TRBD1 or TRBD2, each matching 5 bases. The V gene's germline CDR1 is SGHAT and CDR2 FQNNGV. Trimming removed 1 base at V and 9 bases at J, with 10 bases between. The CDR3 sequence is 13 residues long. CDR3 region: CASSLGGSVEQFF. In DNA, the CDR3 is TGTGCCAGCAGCTTAGGGGGGAGCGTTGAGCAGTTCTTC.

V gene TRBV2 combines with J gene TRBJ2-5; tentatively, D is TRBD1 (6 bases). The CDR3 loop spans 13 amino acids. V dropped 3 bases and J dropped 2 bases, with 7 bases sitting between them. Germline assignment: CDR1 SNHLY and CDR2 FYNNEI. Here the CDR3 DNA reads TGTGCCAGCAGTGAGGACAGTCAAGAGACCCAGTACTTC. Amino acid sequence: CASSEDSQETQYF.

This clone occurred once. This CDR3 is CASSLDLGETQYF. The CDR3 DNA reads TGTGCCAGCTCCCTGGATCTGGGGGAGACCCAGTACTTC. The J gene is TRBJ2-5, the V gene TRBV18; D is uncertain. CDR1 and CDR2 from the germline V gene are KGHSH and LQKENI. V was trimmed by 6 bases and J by 5 bases, leaving 13 bases between them. This CDR3 is 13 amino acids long.

This chain links TRBV3-1 (or the pseudogene TRBV3-2) with TRBJ2-6; D is ambiguous. V was cut by 5 bases and J by 1 base, with 12 bases left in between. Germline V gives CDR1 LGHDT, CDR2 YNNKEL (reference sequence). CDR3 size: 16 residues. CDR3 amino acids: CASSSGWLSGANVLTF. The CDR3 DNA follows: TGTGCCAGCAGCTCAGGCTGGCTTTCTGGGGCCAACGTCCTGACTTTC.

The chain recombines TRBV28 with TRBJ1-4; no clear D gene. Germline values: CDR1 MDHEN, CDR2 SYDVKM. Trimming left V 3 bases short and J 15 bases short, with 14 bases between. This CDR3 contains 12 residues. The CDR3 nucleotides are TGTGCCAGCAGTTTTAACAGCAGGTTGATGTTTTTT. Residues: CASSFNSRLMFF. Full variable domain (remainder filled in from reference TRBV28 and TRBJ1-4): DVKVTQSSRYLVKRTGEKVFLECVQDMDHENMFWYRQDPGLGLRLIYFSYDVKMKEKGDIPEGYSVSREKKERFSLILESASTNQTSMYLCASSFNSRLMFFGSGTQLSVL.

The chain recombines TRBV3-1 (or the pseudogene TRBV3-2) with TRBJ1-5; 9 bases match TRBD1. The CDR3 length is 15 residues. The germline gives CDR1 LGHDT, CDR2 YNNKEL (reference sequence). Trimming removed 3 bases from V and 4 bases from J; junction bases left unmatched: 4. CDR3 loop: CASSQTGTGNQPQHF. The CDR3 coding sequence is TGTGCCAGCAGCCAGACCGGGACAGGGAATCAGCCCCAGCATTTT.

This clone has a handful of counts. This chain uses TRBV7-2 with TRBJ2-3, with D perhaps given as TRBD1 or TRBD2 (5 bases each). This CDR3 region has 12 residues. Germline V gene data show CDR1 as SGHTA and CDR2 as FQGNSA. Between the trimmed V and J ends, which lost 4 bases and 5 bases, there was a span of 7 bases. CDR3 amino acids: CASSWGRDTQYF. CDR3 bases: TGTGCCAGCAGCTGGGGGAGAGATACGCAGTATTTT. Using reference TRBV7-2 and TRBJ2-3 for the parts outside the CDR3, the full variable domain is GAGVSQSPSNKVTEKGKDVELRCDPISGHTALYWYRQSLGQGLEFLIYFQGNSAPDKSGLPSDRFSAERTGGSVSTLTIQRTQQEDSAVYLCASSWGRDTQYFGPGTRLTVL.

The gene calls are TRBV6-1 and TRBJ1-6; the D gene is possibly TRBD1 (5 bases). The CDR3 covers 15 residues. Germline lookup yields CDR1 MNHNS and CDR2 SASEGT. Deletions cut 2 bases from V and 3 bases from J, with 8 bases between. The CDR3 spells CASSEWGVYNSPLHF. CDR3 DNA: TGTGCCAGCAGTGAATGGGGGGTCTATAATTCACCCCTCCACTTT.

In its sample, this clone was seen a few times. The chain joins TRBV30 to TRBJ1-1; 7 nucleotides line up with TRBD1. The CDR3 has 12 residues. The trim removed 5 bases at V and 4 bases at J, leaving 4 bases unmatched. The V gene's germline CDR1 is GTSNPN and CDR2 SVGIG (reference sequence). CDR3 in DNA: TGTGCCTGGGGAGGGGGCATCACTGAAGCTTTCTTT. Its protein product is CAWGGGITEAFF.

V and J are TRBV7-9 and TRBJ2-3, with 8 nucleotides matching TRBD2. From germline, CDR1 is SEHNR and CDR2 FQNEAQ (reference sequence). Trimming took 3 bases from V and 2 from J; bases not matched to a gene: 1. This CDR3 region has 14 residues. The CDR3 loop reads CASSFGLATDTQYF. Written as DNA, the CDR3 is TGTGCCAGCAGCTTTGGACTAGCCACAGATACGCAGTATTTT.

The CDR3 here is CASSHGYGTGGVPDTQYF. The DNA of the CDR3 is TGTGCCAGCAGCCACGGTTACGGGACAGGGGGCGTCCCAGATACGCAGTATTTT. The genes are TRBV7-2 and TRBJ2-3, with TRBD1 identical over 12 bases. Looked up from germline, CDR1 is SGHTA and CDR2 is FQGNSA. The CDR3 is 18 residues long. J lost 4 bases, V lost 5 bases, and 13 bases had no gene match.

On this clone itself: The sample holds other DNA sequences that translate to the same CDR3. This rearrangement joins TRBV3-1 (or the pseudogene TRBV3-2) to TRBJ2-1; TRBD1 matches 11 bases. The V gene's germline CDR1 is LGHDT and CDR2 YNNKEL (reference sequence). V lost 4 bases, J lost 6 bases, and 2 bases stayed unmatched. The length of the CDR3 is 14 residues. The CDR3 DNA is TGTGCCAGCAGCCCAGGGACAGGGGGCAATGAGCAGTTCTTC. Amino acid sequence: CASSPGTGGNEQFF.

This chain joins TRBV30 and TRBJ1-2; D may be TRBD1 (6 bases). Trimming cost V 0 bases and J 5 bases, with 19 bases left between them. The CDR3 length is 16 residues. The germline gives CDR1 GTSNPN, CDR2 SVGIG (reference sequence). The CDR3 DNA reads as TGTGCCTGGAGTGTACGTTCAGGGGCGCTTAAGTATGGCTACACCTTC. It translates to CAWSVRSGALKYGYTF.

V gene TRBV6-6 combines with J gene TRBJ1-4; the D is unclear. Trimming took 7 bases from V and 8 from J, leaving 17 bases between them. Germline values: CDR1 MNHNY, CDR2 SVGAGI (reference sequence). The CDR3 consists of 14 residues. DNA of the CDR3: TGTGCCAGCAACTTTGACAACGTGAGGGAAAAACTGTTTTTT. Protein product: CASNFDNVREKLFF.

This clone was counted a single time. The chain uses TRBV28 and TRBJ1-1, with D uncertain. The CDR3 runs 13 residues. V dropped 4 bases and J dropped 2 bases, with 8 bases sitting between them. The germline V gene encodes CDR1 MDHEN and CDR2 SYDVKM. Written as DNA, the CDR3 is TGTGCCAGCAGTTCGACTCGAAACACTGAAGCTTTCTTT. Translation gives CASSSTRNTEAFF.